This T cell receptor (beta chain) was found in a study of blood T cell repertoires in COVID-19. For the study at large: COVID-19 samples from acute and convalescent phases originated in the United States, Italy and Spain. T cells, B-cell-depleted T cells, or PBMCs supplied cDNA or gDNA.

Note on this clone: Other DNA sequences in this sample translate to the same CDR3.

In the study's own analysis: Estimates of nucleated cell counts were drawn from the amplification of reference gene primers. Using immunoSEQ multiplex PCR, the repertoire was profiled, and TCRdb retains in-frame clones only, with some absent. V and J calls and clone size come straight from that table; D and trimming were deduced from the DNA. Among roughly 500,000 clones, 80% to 90% were seen once, and the ten largest hold more than 3%. The germline gives CDR1 SEHNR, CDR2 FQNEAQ (reference sequence). The length of the CDR3 is 15 residues. Trimming pared 3 bases from V and 1 base from J, leaving 11 bases between.

Sequencing input: peripheral blood. The chain uses TRBV7-9 and TRBJ2-3; weak D call: TRBD2 (6 bases). The sequence was obtained from a human donor in a cohort sampled during active COVID-19. CDR3 DNA: TGTGCCAGCAGCTTGGGGTCGGGGGGCACAGATACGCAGTATTTT. This gives the protein CASSLGSGGTDTQYF.